This T cell receptor (beta chain) is drawn from a study of blood T cells in healthy people across ages. Study observations and caveats: Unsorted PBMCs prevented conclusive naive versus antigen-experienced comparison. Age brought a roughly linear fall in TCR beta diversity measured per million T cells.

Only a few counts were recorded for this clonotype. The antigen remains undetermined. Combining a sample-barcoded 5' primer with a J-beta primer mix, a second PCR ran for roughly 6 to 12 cycles. Each cDNA was tagged by a template-switch adaptor containing 12 random nucleotides. Each sample yielded at least 3 million CDR3-containing paired-end reads. TCRdb re-called the 5' RACE reads with MiXCR, one entry per CDR3 protein. The sample shows 2 million or so distinct CDR3 sequences, around half of them seen only once. The TCR sequence derives from a woman between 40 and 55 years old in good health. Specimen: blood.

The CDR3 spells CASSVGNWDGTLSGETQYF. CDR3 DNA: TGTGCCAGCAGCGTAGGTAACTGGGATGGGACTTTAAGTGGAGAGACCCAGTACTTC. The rearrangement uses TRBV9 and TRBJ2-5; the D gene is possibly TRBD2 (6 bases). The CDR3 loop spans 19 amino acids. Germline CDR1 is SGDLS and CDR2 is YYNGEE. Trimming shortened V by 0 bases and J by 4 bases, and 25 bases separated the two germline ends.